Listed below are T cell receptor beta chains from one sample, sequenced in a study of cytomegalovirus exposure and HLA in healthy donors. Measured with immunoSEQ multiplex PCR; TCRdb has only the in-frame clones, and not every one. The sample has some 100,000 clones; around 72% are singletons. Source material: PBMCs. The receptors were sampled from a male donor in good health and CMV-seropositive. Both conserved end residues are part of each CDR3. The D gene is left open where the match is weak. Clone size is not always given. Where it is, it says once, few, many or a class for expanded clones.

TGTGCCAGCAGCTTGTGGCCGCGGGGACGGTCCTACGAGCAGTACTTC	CASSLWPRGRSYEQYF	16	TRBJ2-7	NA	TRBV7-2	NA
TGTGCCAGCAGTTTGTTGGGGGCGAGCAATCAGCCCCAGCATTTT	CASSLLGASNQPQHF	15	TRBJ1-5	NA	TRBV27	NA
TGTGCCAGCAAGGGAGGGGTGACAGTCGTCGAGCAGTACTTC	CASKGGVTVVEQYF	14	TRBJ2-7	TRBD2	TRBV2	NA
TGTGCCAGCAGCCCCCGGACAGGGGCCTACAATGAGCAGTTCTTC	CASSPRTGAYNEQFF	15	TRBJ2-1	TRBD1	TRBV7-9	few
TGTGCCAGCAGCCCAGGACTAGCGGGGGGTGGCGAGACCCAGTACTTC	CASSPGLAGGGETQYF	16	TRBJ2-5	TRBD2	TRBV7-2	NA
TGTGCCAGCTCACCGAGTTGGGACAGAAAAACCGGGGAGCTGTTTTTT	CASSPSWDRKTGELFF	16	TRBJ2-2	TRBD1	TRBV18	NA
TGTGCCTGGAGTGAGGGACACCTCTGGGGCTATGGCTACACCTTC	CAWSEGHLWGYGYTF	15	TRBJ1-2	NA	TRBV30	once
TGTGCCAGAGGGGGCCCTAGCGGGGCGGAGACCCAGTACTTC	CARGGPSGAETQYF	14	TRBJ2-5	TRBD2	TRBV2	NA
TGTGCCAGCTCATCCTCTCAACTAGGCTCTGGGGCCAACGTCCTGACTTTC	CASSSSQLGSGANVLTF	17	TRBJ2-6	NA	TRBV18	once
TGTGCCTGGAGTGTGTCCAGGGGCTATGGCTACACCTTC	CAWSVSRGYGYTF	13	TRBJ1-2	NA	TRBV30	NA
TGCAGCGGCAGGGCCCTTAATGAAAAACTGTTTTTT	CSGRALNEKLFF	12	TRBJ1-4	NA	TRBV29-1	NA
TGTGCCAGAGAGGACAGGGGATCCCACGAGCAGTACTTC	CAREDRGSHEQYF	13	TRBJ2-7	TRBD1	TRBV19	NA
TGTGCCAGCACGGGGACAGAGCCTAATGAAAAACTGTTTTTT	CASTGTEPNEKLFF	14	TRBJ1-4	TRBD1	TRBV2	NA
TGTGCCTGGAGATCCGAACTATCCCTGGGCACTGAAGCTTTCTTT	CAWRSELSLGTEAFF	15	TRBJ1-1	NA	TRBV30	NA
TGTGCCACCAGCGGTTCGGGACAGGGGAAACTGTTTTTT	CATSGSGQGKLFF	13	TRBJ1-4	TRBD1	TRBV15	NA
TGTGCCAGCTCACCAGCTGCAGGGGGGATCACTGAAGCTTTCTTT	CASSPAAGGITEAFF	15	TRBJ1-1	TRBD1	TRBV18	once
TGTGCCAGCAGCGGATGGGCGTCCAGCACAGATACGCAGTATTTT	CASSGWASSTDTQYF	15	TRBJ2-3	NA	TRBV9	NA
TGTGCCAGCAGCTTAGCTCAATGGACAGGCGGTGGCTACACCTTC	CASSLAQWTGGGYTF	15	TRBJ1-2	TRBD1	TRBV7-2	once
TGCGCCAGCAGCTTGTACTACAGGCCCTACGAGCAGTACTTC	CASSLYYRPYEQYF	14	TRBJ2-7	NA	TRBV5-1	NA
TGTGCCAGCAGCTACCGGGACACCTACAATGAGCAGTTCTTC	CASSYRDTYNEQFF	14	TRBJ2-1	NA	TRBV11-2	once
TGTGCCAGCAGGGCGGGGCGGGAGACCCAGTACTTC	CASRAGRETQYF	12	TRBJ2-5	NA	TRBV5-4	NA
TGTGCCAGCAGTGACTGCGTAACGGCCGAGGCTAGCAATCAGCCCCAGCATTTT	CASSDCVTAEASNQPQHF	18	TRBJ1-5	NA	TRBV6-4	NA
TGTGCCAGCAGCTTCGGGGACTTAAACGAGCAGTACTTC	CASSFGDLNEQYF	13	TRBJ2-7	NA	TRBV11-3	NA
TGCGCCAGCAGCGCGGACTGGGATGGCTACACCTTC	CASSADWDGYTF	12	TRBJ1-2	NA	TRBV5-1	NA
TGTGCCAGCAGTATGACAGGGGCCAATCAGCCCCAGCATTTT	CASSMTGANQPQHF	14	TRBJ1-5	TRBD1	TRBV2	NA
TGTGCCAGCAAAAACAGGGCGAATTCACCCCTCCACTTT	CASKNRANSPLHF	13	TRBJ1-6	NA	TRBV6-5	few
TGCGCCAGCAGCTTGGGGGGACAGGGAACTAACTATGGCTACACCTTC	CASSLGGQGTNYGYTF	16	TRBJ1-2	TRBD1	TRBV5-1	few
TGTGCCAGCAGGGAGACAGGGGTGACCTATGGCTACACCTTC	CASRETGVTYGYTF	14	TRBJ1-2	TRBD1	TRBV6-5	few
TGTGCCAGCAGCCCAGGGGGGCAGGAGCAGTACTTC	CASSPGGQEQYF	12	TRBJ2-7	NA	TRBV7-7	NA
TGCGCCAGCAGTAAGGCGGGGGGGCCCAATGAGCAGTTCTTC	CASSKAGGPNEQFF	14	TRBJ2-1	TRBD2	TRBV10-2	NA
TGTGCCAGCAGCTTAGACTCTACCGTTTTAAGCAGCTACACCTTC	CASSLDSTVLSSYTF	15	TRBJ1-2	NA	TRBV7-2	NA
TGTGCCATCAGTGTTGGGACTACAAATGAGCAGTTCTTC	CAISVGTTNEQFF	13	TRBJ2-1	TRBD2	TRBV10-3	few
TGTGCCAGTAGGCCCCCCAGGGGGCGTTCTGACACTGAAGCTTTCTTT	CASRPPRGRSDTEAFF	16	TRBJ1-1	TRBD1	TRBV19	NA
TGTGCCAGCAGTGCGACAGGGAAGGGCGGCTACACCTTC	CASSATGKGGYTF	13	TRBJ1-2	TRBD1	TRBV27	NA
TGTGCCAGCAGTTACACAGCGTTCTTC	CASSYTAFF	9	TRBJ2-1	NA	TRBV6-5	NA
TGTGCCTGGAGCACGGGGAACACCGGGGAGCTGTTTTTT	CAWSTGNTGELFF	13	TRBJ2-2	NA	TRBV30	NA
TGTGCCAGCAGCTTATTTCGACAGGGGTTCTCTGGCATTCAGTACTTC	CASSLFRQGFSGIQYF	16	TRBJ2-4	TRBD1	TRBV7-8	NA
TGTGCCAGCAGCTTGTCGGGGGGCAACACTGAAGCTTTCTTT	CASSLSGGNTEAFF	14	TRBJ1-1	NA	TRBV5-4	once
TGTGCCAGCAGCTTAGATAGTGTGCCTTTCTTT	CASSLDSVPFF	11	TRBJ1-1	NA	TRBV7-9	few
TGCGCCAGCAGCCAAGAGTTGGGGAGCTCCTACAATGAGCAGTTCTTC	CASSQELGSSYNEQFF	16	TRBJ2-1	NA	TRBV4-3	NA
TGTGCCTGGAGTGGGCGGGGGGTCTCCCAAGAGACCCAGTACTTC	CAWSGRGVSQETQYF	15	TRBJ2-5	TRBD2	TRBV30	NA
TGTGCCAGCAGCCCGGGGAGGGTTAACTATGGCTACACCTTC	CASSPGRVNYGYTF	14	TRBJ1-2	NA	TRBV25-1	once
TGCGCCAGCAGCCAAGATATAGGGACAGGGCATTCACCCCTCCACTTT	CASSQDIGTGHSPLHF	16	TRBJ1-6	TRBD1	TRBV4-3	NA
TGTGCCAGCACTCTGGGGGGGGACAATTCACCCCTCCACTTT	CASTLGGDNSPLHF	14	TRBJ1-6	NA	TRBV7-9	NA
TGTGCCAGCAGTTTTTCTAGCGGGGGTTCCTACAATGAGCAGTTCTTC	CASSFSSGGSYNEQFF	16	TRBJ2-1	TRBD2	TRBV28	NA
TGTGCCAGCAGCTTGCGGCGGTCCTACGAGCAGTACTTC	CASSLRRSYEQYF	13	TRBJ2-7	NA	TRBV5-6	NA
TGTGCCAGCAGGACAGGTATCTCCTATAATTCACCCCTCCACTTT	CASRTGISYNSPLHF	15	TRBJ1-6	NA	TRBV2	NA
TGTGCCAGTAGTAGGGACAGGGTCTCCTACGAGCAGTACTTC	CASSRDRVSYEQYF	14	TRBJ2-7	TRBD1	TRBV19	NA
TGTGCCAGCACCCCGGGAGGGGGCGCATCCTACGAGCAGTACTTC	CASTPGGGASYEQYF	15	TRBJ2-7	NA	TRBV11-2	NA
TGTGCCAGCCGGGACAGGGGTTCCTACGAGCAGTACTTC	CASRDRGSYEQYF	13	TRBJ2-7	TRBD1	TRBV5-8	once